Sequencing of this T cell receptor (beta chain) was carried out in a study of T cell responses to AZD1222 COVID-19 vaccine. Overall study findings and caveats: Rises in breadth and depth of Spike-specific TCRs came after two AZD1222 doses. The donor group comprised mostly white British people and more females; the analysis possibly underestimated clonal diversity.

As concerns this clone: Its antigen remains unidentified.

Germline CDR1 and CDR2: LNHNV and YYDKDF (reference sequence). The V gene lost 2 bases and the J gene lost 3 bases, with 29 bases spanning the gap. The CDR3 loop spans 20 amino acids. The data were produced by immunoSEQ multiplex PCR, yet TCRdb's version contains in-frame clones alone and is incomplete. Here the sample spans 120,000 to 150,000 clones, under 95% being singletons. This receptor was obtained from an adult in good health. Sample: peripheral blood, taken on day 0 of AZD1222 vaccination. This rearrangement joins TRBV15 to TRBJ2-7, with D possibly TRBD1 on 5 matching bases. CDR3: CATSRHPWGQERFGFYEQYF. CDR3 DNA sequence: TGTGCCACCAGCAGACACCCCTGGGGCCAGGAAAGGTTTGGGTTCTACGAGCAGTACTTC.